What follows are 18 T cell receptor beta chains derived from one specimen sequenced in a study of blood T cell repertoires in COVID-19. Assay used: immunoSEQ multiplex PCR; TCRdb lists only in-frame clones, some missing. The sample has about 27,000 clones; over 75% are singletons. The source material was peripheral blood. The source is a woman aged 45-65 years with active COVID-19.

This chain joins TRBV7-8 and TRBJ2-2; D gene uncertain. The ends were cut back, 2 bases at V and 6 bases at J, with 10 bases in the middle. Germline lookup yields CDR1 SGHVS and CDR2 FQNEAQ. The CDR3 covers 14 residues. The CDR3 DNA reads as TGTGCCAGCAGCTTATACGGTCGGTCCGGGGAGCTGTTTTTT. This translates into CASSLYGRSGELFF.

The gene calls are TRBV28 and TRBJ1-5; D might be TRBD1 (6 bases). The germline V and J ends were trimmed by 4 bases and 0 bases, with 16 bases remaining between them. CDR3 size: 17 residues. Germline V lookup: CDR1 MDHEN, CDR2 SYDVKM. DNA for the CDR3: TGTGCCAGCAGTTCCATAACAGGGCTAGGTAGCAATCAGCCCCAGCATTTT. Its protein is CASSSITGLGSNQPQHF.

The chain uses TRBV28 and TRBJ2-2; unclear D gene. There are 12 residues in the CDR3. With 3 bases removed from V and 7 bases from J, the gap between germline ends came to 6 bases. Germline-derived CDR1 and CDR2 are MDHEN and SYDVKM. The CDR3 DNA sequence: TGTGCCAGCAGTTTTAGCCACGGGGAGCTGTTTTTT. Translation: CASSFSHGELFF.

The genes are TRBV5-1 and TRBJ2-6, with 7 bases lining up with TRBD2. This CDR3 has 15 residues. CDR1 SGHRS and CDR2 YFSETQ come from the germline V gene. Trimming at V came to 0 bases and at J to 4 bases, leaving 1 base not matched to a gene. Here the CDR3 reads CASSLAGGGANVLTF. CDR3 sequence (DNA): TGCGCCAGCAGCTTGGCGGGGGGAGGGGCCAACGTCCTGACTTTC.

This chain joins TRBV11-2 and TRBJ2-3, with 7 bases lining up with TRBD2. Germline CDR1 reads SGHAT; CDR2 reads FQNNGV. Trimming removed 1 base from V and 2 bases from J; junction bases left unmatched: 3. The CDR3 is made up of 15 amino acids. In nucleotides, the CDR3 is TGTGCCAGCAGCTTAGGCGGGGGACCCACAGATACGCAGTATTTT. The encoded protein is CASSLGGGPTDTQYF. The whole variable domain, filled in from reference TRBV11-2 and TRBJ2-3, reads EAGVAQSPRYKIIEKRQSVAFWCNPISGHATLYWYQQILGQGPKLLIQFQNNGVVDDSQLPKDRFSAERLKGVDSTLKIQPAKLEDSAVYLCASSLGGGPTDTQYFGPGTRLTVL.

The rearrangement uses TRBV5-1 and TRBJ2-2; 8 bases align to TRBD1. The CDR3 is 17 amino acids. Trimming cost V 4 bases and J 5 bases; bases outside gene matches: 13. CDR1 SGHRS and CDR2 YFSETQ come from the germline V gene. CDR3 loop: CASSLTQGALGTGELFF. The DNA for the CDR3 is TGCGCCAGCAGCCTAACGCAGGGGGCCCTAGGTACCGGGGAGCTGTTTTTT.

The gene calls are TRBV28 and TRBJ2-7; 7 bases are a match to TRBD1. V dropped 6 bases and J dropped 3; count of bases not matched to a gene: 20. The CDR3 extends over 18 amino acids. Germline V gene sequence: CDR1 MDHEN, CDR2 SYDVKM. The CDR3 nucleotides are TGTGCCAGCAGCCCACCCGCGACAGGGCGGCACTACTACTACGAGCAGTACTTC. Its protein is CASSPPATGRHYYYEQYF.

The V and J genes are TRBV15 and TRBJ2-3; 8 bases map to TRBD2. This CDR3 has 15 residues. Germline V gene lookup returns CDR1 LNHNV and CDR2 YYDKDF (reference sequence). V lost 5 bases to trimming and J lost 3 bases; unmatched junction nucleotides: 7. CDR3 residues: CATSGRLAPTDTQYF. The CDR3 DNA reads as TGTGCCACCAGCGGACGACTAGCGCCTACAGATACGCAGTATTTT.

The chain recombines TRBV30 with TRBJ1-3; D remains unclear. V was pared by 0 bases and J by 4 bases, with 4 bases between. The CDR3 has 12 residues. Germline V gene lookup returns CDR1 GTSNPN and CDR2 SVGIG (reference sequence). The CDR3, as DNA: TGTGCCTGGAGTGTACGGGGAAACACCATATATTTT. This gives the protein CAWSVRGNTIYF.

This chain joins TRBV5-1 and TRBJ2-3, with a weak D call TRBD2 (6 bases). This CDR3 has 17 amino acids. In germline, CDR1 is SGHRS, CDR2 YFSETQ. The V and J ends lost 4 bases and 0 bases respectively, with 18 bases between them. DNA for the CDR3: TGCGCCAGCAGCCCGGGAGTGGGGACCCCTAGCACAGATACGCAGTATTTT. Amino acid sequence: CASSPGVGTPSTDTQYF.

The chain uses TRBV5-4 and TRBJ2-3, with 7 bases matching TRBD1. Germline trimming cut 4 bases from V and 4 bases from J; bases unmatched to any gene: 6. The CDR3 runs to 14 residues. The germline gives CDR1 SGHNT, CDR2 YYREEE (reference sequence). The CDR3 spells CASSHRGVADTQYF. CDR3 sequence (DNA): TGTGCCAGCAGCCACAGGGGTGTTGCAGATACGCAGTATTTT.

This clone is a singleton in its sample. The chain carries TRBV10-3 and TRBJ1-1; D ambiguous. This CDR3 contains 13 residues. The ends were cut back, 10 bases at V and 11 bases at J, with 23 bases in the middle. CDR1 is ENHRY and CDR2 is SYGVKD in the germline V gene. CDR3: CATSATRAQGAFF. CDR3 bases: TGTGCCACCTCTGCCACGCGGGCCCAAGGGGCTTTCTTT.

This chain's CDR3 is CASSLGLAGIGEQYF. CDR3 DNA: TGTGCCAGTAGTCTGGGACTAGCGGGAATCGGCGAGCAGTACTTC. This chain uses TRBV19 with TRBJ2-7; 13 bases are a match to TRBD2. J was trimmed by 6 bases and V by 5 bases; bases with no gene match: 7. This CDR3 has 15 residues. Germline CDR1 reads LNHDA; CDR2 reads SQIVND (reference sequence).

V is TRBV6-1 and J is TRBJ2-7, with TRBD1 matching over 8 bases. Germline CDR1 is MNHNS and CDR2 is SASEGT. Trimming cost V 2 bases and J 6 bases; bases outside gene matches: 6. This CDR3 region has 14 residues. The CDR3 sequence: CASSEKRQGSEQYF. CDR3 nucleotides: TGTGCCAGCAGTGAAAAGAGACAGGGGTCCGAGCAGTACTTC.

V is TRBV5-1 and J is TRBJ1-1; 7 positions match TRBD1. This CDR3 is built from 14 residues. Germline V gene lookup returns CDR1 SGHRS and CDR2 YFSETQ. The J segment lost 2 bases and the V segment lost 6 bases, leaving 7 bases of the junction unmatched. CDR3 protein: CASTPGTVNTEAFF. The CDR3 nucleotides are TGCGCCAGCACCCCCGGGACAGTAAACACTGAAGCTTTCTTT.

This clone was counted only a few times. V and J are TRBV19 and TRBJ1-5, with 8 bases aligning to TRBD1. CDR3 length equals 15 residues. With V trimmed by 0 bases and J by 6 bases, 4 bases remained unmatched. Germline values: CDR1 LNHDA, CDR2 SQIVND (reference sequence). The CDR3 sequence: CASSIDLTGGQPQHF. For the CDR3, the DNA is TGTGCCAGTAGTATAGATCTCACAGGGGGTCAGCCCCAGCATTTT.

This chain uses TRBV6-6 with TRBJ1-5; D is possibly TRBD1 (5 bases). Germline CDR1 MNHNY, CDR2 SVGAGI (reference sequence). The CDR3 extends over 13 amino acids. Deletions cut 6 bases from V and 4 bases from J, with 10 bases between. DNA of the CDR3: TGTGCCAGCAGCCCTGACAGAAATCAGCCCCAGCATTTT. It encodes CASSPDRNQPQHF.

The V and J genes are TRBV30 and TRBJ2-5; D uncertain. Germline V gene data show CDR1 as GTSNPN and CDR2 as SVGIG (reference sequence). The CDR3 spans 14 residues. The V end lost 0 bases, the J end lost 3 bases, and 11 bases lay between the germline ends. CDR3 nucleotides: TGTGCCTGGAGTGTTGGTGTTCCGGAAGAGACCCAGTACTTC. Protein sequence: CAWSVGVPEETQYF.